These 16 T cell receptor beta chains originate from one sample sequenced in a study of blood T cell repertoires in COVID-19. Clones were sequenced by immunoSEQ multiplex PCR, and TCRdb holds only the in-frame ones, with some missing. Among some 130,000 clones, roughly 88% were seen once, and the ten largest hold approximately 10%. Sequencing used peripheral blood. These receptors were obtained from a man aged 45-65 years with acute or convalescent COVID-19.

In DNA form, the CDR3 reads TGTGCCAGCAGCCAAGGCGGCGGGAGGGCCTTTGGGGCCGGGGAGCTGTTTTTT. Amino acid sequence: CASSQGGGRAFGAGELFF. The V gene is TRBV3-1 (or the pseudogene TRBV3-2), the J gene TRBJ2-2, with 9 nucleotides matching TRBD2. Germline lookup yields CDR1 LGHDT and CDR2 YNNKEL (reference sequence). Losses at the gene ends were 1 base for V and 6 bases for J; bases not matched to a gene: 12. The CDR3 contains 18 residues.

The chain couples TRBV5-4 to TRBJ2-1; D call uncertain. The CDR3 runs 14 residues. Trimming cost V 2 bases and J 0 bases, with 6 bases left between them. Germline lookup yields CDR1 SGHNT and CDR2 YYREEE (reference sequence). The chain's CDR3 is CASSLLFSYNEQFF. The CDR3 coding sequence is TGTGCCAGCAGCTTATTATTCTCCTACAATGAGCAGTTCTTC.

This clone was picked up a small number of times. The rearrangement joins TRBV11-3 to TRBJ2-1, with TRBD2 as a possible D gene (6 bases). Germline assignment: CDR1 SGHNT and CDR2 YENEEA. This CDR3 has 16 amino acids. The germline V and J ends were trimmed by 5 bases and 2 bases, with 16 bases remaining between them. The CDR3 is CASSPGGGGTYNEQFF. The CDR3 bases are TGTGCCAGCAGCCCCGGAGGCGGAGGGACCTACAATGAGCAGTTCTTC.

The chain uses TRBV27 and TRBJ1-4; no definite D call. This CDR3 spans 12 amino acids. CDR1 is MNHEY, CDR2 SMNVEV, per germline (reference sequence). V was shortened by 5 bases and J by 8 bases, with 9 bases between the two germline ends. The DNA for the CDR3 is TGTGCCAGCAGTAAGGCAGGAGAAAAACTGTTTTTT. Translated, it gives CASSKAGEKLFF.

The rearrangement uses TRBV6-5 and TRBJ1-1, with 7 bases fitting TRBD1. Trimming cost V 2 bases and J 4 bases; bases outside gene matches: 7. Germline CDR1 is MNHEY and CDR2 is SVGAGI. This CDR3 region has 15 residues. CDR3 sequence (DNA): TGTGCCAGCAGTTACCCTTACAGGGGAGGCACTGAAGCTTTCTTT. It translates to CASSYPYRGGTEAFF.

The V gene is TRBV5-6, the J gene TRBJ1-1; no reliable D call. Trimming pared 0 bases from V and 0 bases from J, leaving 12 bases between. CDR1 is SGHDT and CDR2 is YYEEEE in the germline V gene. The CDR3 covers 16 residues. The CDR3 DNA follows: TGTGCCAGCAGCTTGGGTCTCGGGGAATTGAACACTGAAGCTTTCTTT. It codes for CASSLGLGELNTEAFF.

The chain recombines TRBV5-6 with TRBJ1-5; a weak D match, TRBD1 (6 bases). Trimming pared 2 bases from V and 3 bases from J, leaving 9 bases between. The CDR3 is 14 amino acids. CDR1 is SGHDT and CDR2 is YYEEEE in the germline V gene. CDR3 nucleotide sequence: TGTGCCAGCAGCTTTAGGGGGAACAATCAGCCCCAGCATTTT. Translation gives CASSFRGNNQPQHF.

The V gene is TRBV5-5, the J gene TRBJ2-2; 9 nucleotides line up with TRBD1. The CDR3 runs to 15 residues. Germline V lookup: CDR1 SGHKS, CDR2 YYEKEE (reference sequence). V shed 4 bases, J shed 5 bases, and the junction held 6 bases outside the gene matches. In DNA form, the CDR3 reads TGTGCCAGCAGCCCCAACGGACAGGGGACCGGGGAGCTGTTTTTT. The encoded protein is CASSPNGQGTGELFF. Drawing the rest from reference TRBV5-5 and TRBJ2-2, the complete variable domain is DAGVTQSPTHLIKTRGQQVTLRCSPISGHKSVSWYQQVLGQGPQFIFQYYEKEERGRGNFPDRFSARQFPNYSSELNVNALLLGDSALYLCASSPNGQGTGELFFGEGSRLTVL.

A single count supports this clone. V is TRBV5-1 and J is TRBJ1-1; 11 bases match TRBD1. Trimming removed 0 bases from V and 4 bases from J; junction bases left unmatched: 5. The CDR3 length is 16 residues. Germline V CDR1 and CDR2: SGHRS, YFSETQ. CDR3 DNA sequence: TGCGCCAGCAGCTTGGAAGGGACAGGGGGTGGCACTGAAGCTTTCTTT. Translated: CASSLEGTGGGTEAFF.

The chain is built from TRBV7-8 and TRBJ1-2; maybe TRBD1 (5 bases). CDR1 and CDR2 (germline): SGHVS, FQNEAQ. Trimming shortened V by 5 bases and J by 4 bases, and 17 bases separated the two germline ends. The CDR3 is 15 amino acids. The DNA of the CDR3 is TGTGCCAGCAGCCTGGCGGGGGGGGAGAGCTATGGCTACACCTTC. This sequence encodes CASSLAGGESYGYTF.

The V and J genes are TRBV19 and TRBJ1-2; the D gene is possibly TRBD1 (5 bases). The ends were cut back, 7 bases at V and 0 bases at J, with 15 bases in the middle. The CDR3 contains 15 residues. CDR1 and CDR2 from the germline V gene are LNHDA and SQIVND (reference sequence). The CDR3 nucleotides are TGTGCCAGTACCCCACCTGGGGCAGCTAACTATGGCTACACCTTC. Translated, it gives CASTPPGAANYGYTF.

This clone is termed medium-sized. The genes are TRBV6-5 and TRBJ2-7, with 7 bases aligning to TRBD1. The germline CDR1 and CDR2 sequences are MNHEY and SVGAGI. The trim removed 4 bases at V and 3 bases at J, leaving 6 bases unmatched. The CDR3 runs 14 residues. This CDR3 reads CASSSGTAFYEQYF. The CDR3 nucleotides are TGTGCCAGCAGTTCCGGGACAGCCTTCTACGAGCAGTACTTC.

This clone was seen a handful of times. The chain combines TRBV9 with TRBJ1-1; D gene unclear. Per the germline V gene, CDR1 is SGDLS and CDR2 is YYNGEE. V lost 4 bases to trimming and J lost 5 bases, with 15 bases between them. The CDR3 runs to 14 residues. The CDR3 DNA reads TGTGCCAGCAGCTCTACAGTGAGTATGACTGAAGCTTTCTTT. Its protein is CASSSTVSMTEAFF.

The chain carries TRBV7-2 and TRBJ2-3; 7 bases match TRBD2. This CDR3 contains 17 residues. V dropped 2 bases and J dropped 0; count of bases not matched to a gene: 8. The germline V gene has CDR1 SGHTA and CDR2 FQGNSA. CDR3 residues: CASSLLGAGVSTDTQYF. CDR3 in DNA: TGTGCCAGCAGCTTATTAGGGGCGGGGGTTAGCACAGATACGCAGTATTTT.

DNA for the CDR3: TGTGCCTGGAGTAAGCGGGACAGGGGGCTTAATGAAAAACTGTTTTTT. Protein sequence: CAWSKRDRGLNEKLFF. This sequence joins TRBV30 and TRBJ1-4; TRBD1 matches at 12 bases. V shed 2 bases, J shed 4 bases, and the junction held 5 bases outside the gene matches. This CDR3 spans 16 amino acids. CDR1 is GTSNPN, CDR2 SVGIG, per germline (reference sequence).

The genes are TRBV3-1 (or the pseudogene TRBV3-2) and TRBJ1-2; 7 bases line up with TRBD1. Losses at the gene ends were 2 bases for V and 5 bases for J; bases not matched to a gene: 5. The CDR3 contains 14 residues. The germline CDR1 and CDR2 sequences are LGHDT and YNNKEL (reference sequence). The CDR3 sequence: CASSQHETGYGYTF. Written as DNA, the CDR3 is TGTGCCAGCAGCCAACACGAGACAGGGTATGGCTACACCTTC.